The T cell receptor beta chain under discussion was sequenced for a study of blood T cells in healthy people across ages. Study-wide results and caveats: It was not possible, with unsorted PBMCs, to conclusively compare naive and antigen-experienced cells.

Combining a sample-barcoded 5' primer with a J-beta primer mix, a second PCR ran for roughly 7 to 12 cycles. Each cDNA molecule was tagged by a template-switch adaptor with 12 random nucleotides. Each sample yielded at least 2.5 million CDR3-containing paired-end reads. TCRdb reanalysed the 5' RACE reads using MiXCR and keeps one entry per CDR3 protein. The sample carries hundreds of thousands of distinct CDR3 sequences, around two thirds recorded once. This clonotype was detected once. The antigen is not known. Between the trimmed V and J ends, which lost 3 bases and 3 bases, there was a span of 8 bases. This CDR3 is built from 13 residues. Peripheral blood samples of around 9.5 milliliters were drawn from each donor.

This clonotype originated in a man aged 25-40 years in good health. The source material was blood. This chain connects TRBV12-3 or TRBV12-4 to TRBJ1-1, with D perhaps TRBD1 (5 bases). CDR3 in amino acids: CASSFGRDTEAFF. The CDR3, as DNA: TGTGCCAGCAGTTTTGGCAGGGACACTGAAGCTTTCTTT.